The next 17 T cell receptor beta chains were all read from a single sample in a study of cytomegalovirus exposure and HLA in healthy donors. Both 60 Vbeta primers and 13 Jbeta primers went into the PCR. Some clones are missing from TCRdb's copy, which holds only in-frame ones; the method was immunoSEQ multiplex PCR. The sample has approximately 130,000 clones, around 70% seen once. Sequencing was carried out using PBMCs. These receptors were obtained from a human donor in good health.

This chain connects TRBV11-2 to TRBJ2-3; no reliable D call. The CDR3 is made up of 15 amino acids. V lost 4 bases and J lost 2, with 13 bases in between. Germline lookup yields CDR1 SGHAT and CDR2 FQNNGV. Here the CDR3 reads CASSSPYTLTDTQYF. As DNA, the CDR3 is TGTGCCAGCAGCTCCCCGTACACCCTCACAGATACGCAGTATTTT.

This clone was counted a few times. V is TRBV7-2 and J is TRBJ2-7, with D possibly TRBD2 on 5 matching bases. Germline CDR1 and CDR2: SGHTA and FQGNSA. V lost 0 bases and J lost 4, with 10 bases in between. The CDR3 contains 14 residues. As DNA, the CDR3 is TGTGCCAGCAGCTTAGCGAGGGCACCTTACGAGCAGTACTTC. Its translation: CASSLARAPYEQYF.

The chain joins TRBV27 to TRBJ2-1, with 9 bases aligning to TRBD2. Germline CDR1 MNHEY, CDR2 SMNVEV (reference sequence). V was clipped by 5 bases and J by 6 bases; unmatched bases: 8. This CDR3 region has 15 residues. The CDR3 loop reads CASSLGTSSGNEQFF. DNA for the CDR3: TGTGCCAGCAGTCTCGGGACTAGCAGTGGCAATGAGCAGTTCTTC.

This rearrangement joins TRBV5-1 to TRBJ2-7; 11 nucleotides align to TRBD2. The germline CDR1 and CDR2 sequences are SGHRS and YFSETQ. After removal of 3 bases from V and 5 bases from J, the junction contained 10 bases not matched to a gene. This CDR3 is 16 amino acids long. The CDR3 here is CASSYTPGGLADEQYF. The CDR3, as DNA: TGCGCCAGCAGCTATACCCCGGGGGGACTAGCGGACGAGCAGTACTTC.

This clone came up a few times. This chain uses TRBV28 with TRBJ1-1, with D possibly being TRBD1 (5 bases). Trimming removed 5 bases at V and 4 bases at J, with 14 bases between. This CDR3 region has 14 residues. Germline-derived CDR1 and CDR2 are MDHEN and SYDVKM. The CDR3 nucleotides read TGTGCCAGCAGTCCGTCCACAGGCGCCACTGAAGCTTTCTTT. This gives the protein CASSPSTGATEAFF.

The J gene is TRBJ2-3, the V gene TRBV27; maybe TRBD1 (6 bases). From germline, CDR1 is MNHEY and CDR2 SMNVEV (reference sequence). With 5 bases removed from V and 0 bases from J, the gap between germline ends came to 18 bases. The CDR3 covers 17 residues. This chain's CDR3 is CASSPRGRNPSTDTQYF. The CDR3, as DNA: TGTGCCAGCAGTCCCAGGGGCAGGAACCCTAGCACAGATACGCAGTATTTT.

The chain has TRBV14 and TRBJ1-2, with a possible D match to TRBD1 (6 bases). Trimming pared 8 bases from V and 8 bases from J, leaving 18 bases between. The CDR3 runs to 13 residues. Germline V CDR1 and CDR2: SGHDN, FVKESK. Here the CDR3 reads CASSPRGAKGYTF. The CDR3 nucleotides read TGTGCCAGCTCACCCCGGGGGGCCAAGGGCTACACCTTC.

This clone turned up a few times. The V and J genes are TRBV10-3 and TRBJ1-6, with 7 bases lining up with TRBD1. Per germline, CDR1 ENHRY and CDR2 SYGVKD. V lost 6 bases, J lost 8 bases, and 7 bases stayed unmatched. The CDR3 contains 14 residues. Here the CDR3 DNA reads TGTGCCATCAGGATTGACAGGGATTATTCACCCCTCCACTTT. Translated, it gives CAIRIDRDYSPLHF.

This chain connects TRBV5-4 to TRBJ1-4, with 7 bases aligning to TRBD1. Germline CDR1 reads SGHNT; CDR2 reads YYREEE (reference sequence). The junction had 12 bases not matched to a gene; V was cut back by 2 bases and J by 5 bases. The CDR3 is 17 residues long. The CDR3 sequence: CASSFWGDDRVNEKLFF. Written as DNA, the CDR3 is TGTGCCAGCAGCTTTTGGGGAGACGACAGGGTCAATGAAAAACTGTTTTTT. The full variable domain, its missing parts supplied by reference TRBV5-4 and TRBJ1-4, is ETGVTQSPTHLIKTRGQQVTLRCSSQSGHNTVSWYQQALGQGPQFIFQYYREEENGRGNFPPRFSGLQFPNYSSELNVNALELDDSALYLCASSFWGDDRVNEKLFFGSGTQLSVL.

This chain connects TRBV7-2 to TRBJ1-5; 9 bases line up with TRBD1. Germline CDR1 reads SGHTA; CDR2 reads FQGNSA. J gave up 7 bases and V 5 bases, and 9 bases lay outside the gene matches. This CDR3 region has 15 residues. The CDR3 reads CASSTGQGKGQPQHF. The CDR3 region has the DNA TGTGCCAGCAGCACCGGACAGGGGAAGGGGCAGCCCCAGCATTTT. The full variable domain, completed using reference TRBV7-2 and TRBJ1-5, is GAGVSQSPSNKVTEKGKDVELRCDPISGHTALYWYRQSLGQGLEFLIYFQGNSAPDKSGLPSDRFSAERTGGSVSTLTIQRTQQEDSAVYLCASSTGQGKGQPQHFGDGTRLSIL.

This clone was recorded a few times. The chain couples TRBV19 to TRBJ2-7, with a tentative D call TRBD2 (5 bases). Germline values: CDR1 LNHDA, CDR2 SQIVND (reference sequence). The CDR3 length is 13 residues. Trimming left V 3 bases short and J 2 bases short, with 8 bases between. The CDR3 here is CASSIGITYEQYF. The DNA for the CDR3 is TGTGCCAGTAGTATCGGGATTACCTACGAGCAGTACTTC.

This clone was recorded only once. This chain links TRBV7-8 with TRBJ2-7; TRBD2 aligns across 8 bases. The length of the CDR3 is 14 residues. The ends lost 6 bases at V and 5 bases at J; junction bases unmatched: 9. Germline V gene data show CDR1 as SGHVS and CDR2 as FQNEAQ. The CDR3 sequence is CASRTGTSTHEQYF. CDR3 bases: TGTGCCAGCAGGACCGGGACTAGTACCCACGAGCAGTACTTC.

The V and J genes are TRBV25-1 and TRBJ1-2; D ambiguous. This CDR3 comprises 15 residues. V was shortened by 3 bases and J by 5 bases, with 16 bases between the two germline ends. Germline-derived CDR1 and CDR2 are MGHDK and SYGVNS. CDR3 coding DNA: TGTGCCAGCAGTGATTCTGGCAGCGGATGGTATGGCTACACCTTC. It specifies CASSDSGSGWYGYTF.

V gene TRBV6-6 combines with J gene TRBJ2-2, with TRBD2 matching 10 bases. There are 15 residues in the CDR3. V trimming: 6 bases; J trimming: 6 bases; junction bases outside the gene matches: 7. Looked up from germline, CDR1 is MNHNY and CDR2 is SVGAGI (reference sequence). The CDR3 DNA reads TGTGCCAGCAGCTTTAGCGGGAGGACTTCCGGGGAGCTGTTTTTT. This sequence encodes CASSFSGRTSGELFF.

A word on this clone: The same CDR3 can be traced to other DNA sequences in this sample. This rearrangement joins TRBV27 to TRBJ2-7; 7 bases agree with TRBD2. The CDR3 extends over 15 amino acids. V shed 4 bases, J shed 5 bases, and the junction held 11 bases outside the gene matches. Germline V CDR1 and CDR2: MNHEY, SMNVEV (reference sequence). CDR3 nucleotides: TGTGCCAGCAGTTCCCAGGGAGCGGGGCGCCACGAGCAGTACTTC. Protein product: CASSSQGAGRHEQYF.

The chain employs TRBV30 and TRBJ2-7; D uncertain. The CDR3 has 12 amino acids. Germline values: CDR1 GTSNPN, CDR2 SVGIG (reference sequence). V lost 2 bases to trimming and J lost 0 bases, with 5 bases between them. The CDR3 region is CAWSRSSYEQYF. DNA of the CDR3: TGTGCCTGGAGTCGGAGCTCCTACGAGCAGTACTTC.

V usage is TRBV7-2 and J usage is TRBJ1-5; 7 nucleotides match TRBD1. CDR3 length equals 14 residues. CDR1 is SGHTA and CDR2 is FQGNSA in the germline V gene. The junction had 5 bases not matched to a gene; V was cut back by 5 bases and J by 4 bases. The CDR3: CASSPGQTNQPQHF. CDR3 sequence (DNA): TGTGCCAGCAGCCCGGGACAGACTAATCAGCCCCAGCATTTT.